This T cell receptor beta chain was found in a study of cytomegalovirus exposure and HLA in healthy donors. Looked up from germline, CDR1 is KGHSH and CDR2 is LQKENI. This CDR3 is built from 17 residues. J was trimmed by 4 bases and V by 4 bases; bases with no gene match: 12. The PCR was carried out with 60 Vbeta primers and 13 Jbeta primers. Sequenced by immunoSEQ multiplex PCR; TCRdb stores in-frame clones only, minus some. The table has about 160,000 clones, 80% to 90% seen once. Source material: PBMCs. The receptor comes from a woman in her late teens or twenties in good health and CMV-seronegative. J is TRBJ1-3 and V is TRBV18; TRBD1 matches 8 bases. This CDR3 reads CASSLRTGKADGNTIYF. The DNA of the CDR3 is TGTGCCAGCTCACTCCGGACAGGGAAAGCTGACGGAAACACCATATATTTT.